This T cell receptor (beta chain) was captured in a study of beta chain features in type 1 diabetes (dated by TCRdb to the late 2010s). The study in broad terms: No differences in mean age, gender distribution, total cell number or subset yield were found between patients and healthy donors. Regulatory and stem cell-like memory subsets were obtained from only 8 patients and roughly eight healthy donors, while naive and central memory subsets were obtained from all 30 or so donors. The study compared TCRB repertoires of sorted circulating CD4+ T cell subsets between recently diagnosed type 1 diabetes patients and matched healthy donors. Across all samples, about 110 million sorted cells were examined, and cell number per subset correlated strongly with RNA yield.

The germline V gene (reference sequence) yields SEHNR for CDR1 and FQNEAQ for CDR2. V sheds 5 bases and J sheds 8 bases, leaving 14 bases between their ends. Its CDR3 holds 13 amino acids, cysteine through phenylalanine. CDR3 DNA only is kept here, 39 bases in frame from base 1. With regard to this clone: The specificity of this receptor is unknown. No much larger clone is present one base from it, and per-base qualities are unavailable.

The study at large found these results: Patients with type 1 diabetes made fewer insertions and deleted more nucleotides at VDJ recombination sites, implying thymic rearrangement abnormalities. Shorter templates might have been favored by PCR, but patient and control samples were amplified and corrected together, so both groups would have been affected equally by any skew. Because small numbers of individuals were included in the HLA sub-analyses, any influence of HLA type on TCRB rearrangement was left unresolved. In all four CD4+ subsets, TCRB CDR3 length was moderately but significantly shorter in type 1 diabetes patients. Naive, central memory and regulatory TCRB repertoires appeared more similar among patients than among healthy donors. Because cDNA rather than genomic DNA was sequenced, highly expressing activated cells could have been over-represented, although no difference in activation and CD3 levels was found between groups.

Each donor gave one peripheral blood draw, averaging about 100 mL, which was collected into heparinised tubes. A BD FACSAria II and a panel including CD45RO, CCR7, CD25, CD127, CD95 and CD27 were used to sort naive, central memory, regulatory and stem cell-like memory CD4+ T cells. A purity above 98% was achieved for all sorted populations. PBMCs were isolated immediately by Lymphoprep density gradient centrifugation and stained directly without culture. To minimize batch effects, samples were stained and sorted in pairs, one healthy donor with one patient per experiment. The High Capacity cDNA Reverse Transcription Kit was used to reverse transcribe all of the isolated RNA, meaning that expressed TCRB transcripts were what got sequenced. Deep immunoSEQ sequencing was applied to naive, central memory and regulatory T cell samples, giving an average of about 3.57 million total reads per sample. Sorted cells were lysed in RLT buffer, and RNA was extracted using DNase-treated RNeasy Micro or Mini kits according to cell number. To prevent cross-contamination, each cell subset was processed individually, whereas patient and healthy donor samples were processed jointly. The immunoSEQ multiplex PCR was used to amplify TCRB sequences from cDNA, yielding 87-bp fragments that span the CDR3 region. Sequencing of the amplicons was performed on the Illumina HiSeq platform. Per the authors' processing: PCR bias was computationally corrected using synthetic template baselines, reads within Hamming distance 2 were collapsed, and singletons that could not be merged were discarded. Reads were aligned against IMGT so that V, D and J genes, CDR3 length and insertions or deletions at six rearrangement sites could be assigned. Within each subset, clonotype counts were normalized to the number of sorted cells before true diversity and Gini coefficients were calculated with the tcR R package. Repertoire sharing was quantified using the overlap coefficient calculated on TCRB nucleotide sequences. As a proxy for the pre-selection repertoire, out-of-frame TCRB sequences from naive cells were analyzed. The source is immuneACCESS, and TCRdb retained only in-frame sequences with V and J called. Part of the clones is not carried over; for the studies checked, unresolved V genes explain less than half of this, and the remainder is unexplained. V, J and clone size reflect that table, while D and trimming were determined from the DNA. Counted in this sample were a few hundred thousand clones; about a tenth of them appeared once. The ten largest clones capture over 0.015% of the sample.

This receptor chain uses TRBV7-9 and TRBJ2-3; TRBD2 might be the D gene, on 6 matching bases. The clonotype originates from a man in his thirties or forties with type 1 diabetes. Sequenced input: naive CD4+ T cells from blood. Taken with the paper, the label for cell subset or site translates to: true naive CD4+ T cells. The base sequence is TGTGCCAGCAGCCTGGGCGGGGCAGCTACGCAGTATTTT. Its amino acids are CASSLGGAATQYF.